This TCR beta chain was captured in a study of CXCR3-negative and CXCR3-positive naive CD8 T cells. Study-wide context: Libraries each contributed about 1.5 +/- 0.3 million TRB reads, for about 135 million in total.

CD45RO-CCR7+CD27+CD95- cells counted as naive CD8+ T cells. Study results and limitations: Memory, not naive, CXCR3-negative and CXCR3-positive cells differed in TRBV-TRBJ usage. Fresh PBMCs were used in most assays, and CXCR3 expression partially decreased after cryopreservation.

The method, 5' RACE with UMI labels, was used to prepare the TRB cDNA libraries. TCRdb reprocessed the 5' RACE reads, keeping one entry per CDR3 protein, no DNA. The table gives 70,000 to 100,000 distinct CDR3 sequences; the top ten clones make up around 1.7% of it. Germline CDR1 is MDHEN and CDR2 is SYDVKM. The CDR3 spans 16 residues. Comments on this clonotype: The antigen remains unidentified.

V is TRBV28 and J is TRBJ2-7; TCRdb's D call, TRBD2, is unchecked because there is no DNA. The sample taken for sequencing was naive CXCR3- CD8+ T cells from blood. Subset indicated: CD45RO-CCR7+CD27+CD95- naive CD8+ T cells lacking CXCR3 (TNR3-). The sequence was obtained from a human donor in good health. Some clones in this sample may be carry-over from other donors' samples. CDR3 loop: CASSPLGLAGAYEQYF.